This T cell receptor beta chain was sequenced during a study of Ad26.COV2.S vaccination and SARS-CoV-2 variants. Study overall: The donor was enrolled in the Ad26.COV2.S arm of the COV1001 trial. Recipients of Ad26.COV2.S got it intramuscularly, once or twice 56 days apart. Study-level findings and limits: It was reported that spike-specific CD8+ and CD4+ T cell responses were substantially broad after vaccination.

A remark on this clone: The antigen is undetermined.

Repertoires were generated with immunoSEQ multiplex PCR, while TCRdb's copy carries only in-frame clones and drops some. This sample carries a few hundred thousand clones, 70% to 90% of them seen once, and the ten largest clones take less than 4%. Germline lookup yields CDR1 SGHNT and CDR2 YYREEE (reference sequence). CDR3 length: 14 amino acids. The V end was cut by 4 bases, the J end by 6 bases, with 14 bases between. Described treatment: some 20 received Ad26.COV2.S at low or high dose, single or two shots; about 5 received placebo; per-sample allocation not given. Day 63 after the first injection of vaccine or placebo was the sampling time.

J is TRBJ2-1 and V is TRBV5-4; D remains unclear. The receptor comes from a person between 18 and 59 years old who received the Ad26.COV2.S COVID-19 vaccine or a placebo. The source was peripheral blood, collected in a trial of Ad26.COV2.S vaccine versus placebo. The CDR3 DNA sequence: TGTGCCAGCAGCGTACCCGTAGGATCCAATGAGCAGTTCTTC. It codes for CASSVPVGSNEQFF. Filled out from reference TRBV5-4 and TRBJ2-1, the complete variable domain reads ETGVTQSPTHLIKTRGQQVTLRCSSQSGHNTVSWYQQALGQGPQFIFQYYREEENGRGNFPPRFSGLQFPNYSSELNVNALELDDSALYLCASSVPVGSNEQFFGPGTRLTVL.